The sequence of this T cell receptor beta chain was determined in a study of blood T cell repertoires in COVID-19. Study information: Samples came from the United States, Italy and Spain, spanning acute and convalescent COVID-19.

Profiled with immunoSEQ multiplex PCR; TCRdb holds only in-frame clones, not every one. The sample shows under 450,000 clones, more than 85% of them seen only once. The CDR3 contains 14 residues. The V and J ends lost 4 bases and 3 bases respectively, with 10 bases between them. Germline CDR1 LNHDA, CDR2 SQIVND (reference sequence). Participant age was roughly 18 to 89 years, and participants resided in 20 to 30 US areas. The sequenced material came from PBMCs or T cells enriched from blood (not recorded which). The sequence derives from a woman aged 40 to 55 who had been exposed to COVID-19. The genes are TRBV19 and TRBJ1-3, with D unclear. In DNA, the CDR3 is TGTGCCAGTAGTACTCCAGGATTTGGAAACACCATATATTTT. Translating gives CASSTPGFGNTIYF.